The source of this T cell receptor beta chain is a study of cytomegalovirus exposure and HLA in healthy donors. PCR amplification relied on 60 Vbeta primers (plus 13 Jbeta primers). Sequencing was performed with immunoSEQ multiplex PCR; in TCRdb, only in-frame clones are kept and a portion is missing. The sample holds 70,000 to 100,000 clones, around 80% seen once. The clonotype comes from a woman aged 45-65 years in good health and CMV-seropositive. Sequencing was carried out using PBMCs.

CDR3 DNA: TGTGCCAGCTCACCGGTCGCAGACTTTGATACGCAGTATTTT. This encodes CASSPVADFDTQYF. V is TRBV18 and J is TRBJ2-3; D is unclear. V was cut by 3 bases and J by 6 bases, with 13 bases left in between. Germline loops: CDR1 KGHSH, CDR2 LQKENI. This CDR3 comprises 14 residues.